This TCR beta chain was profiled in a study of shared clonotypes between healthy human individuals. As for this clone: Being one base from a much bigger clone, this may be a read error. The same CDR3 is also encoded by other DNA sequences in this sample.

Terminally differentiated effector memory CD45RA+ cells were excluded from the naive CD8 cells, which were CD45RO-negative and positively selected for CCR7. The method was immunoSEQ multiplex PCR; TCRdb's version includes in-frame clones alone and lacks a portion of them. The top ten clones hold approximately 24% of a sample with approximately 720,000 clones, around 92% of them seen once. The sample taken for sequencing was naive CD8+ T cells sorted from blood. The source of this sequence is a man aged 25-40 years in good health.

CDR3 nucleotides: TGTGCCAGCAGTTCCAGGGTCTACAATGAGCAGTTCTTC. It codes for CASSSRVYNEQFF. This chain joins TRBV27 and TRBJ2-1; TRBD1 might be the D (5 bases). The germline gives CDR1 MNHEY, CDR2 SMNVEV (reference sequence). V lost 4 bases and J lost 3, with 7 bases in between. The CDR3 runs 13 residues.